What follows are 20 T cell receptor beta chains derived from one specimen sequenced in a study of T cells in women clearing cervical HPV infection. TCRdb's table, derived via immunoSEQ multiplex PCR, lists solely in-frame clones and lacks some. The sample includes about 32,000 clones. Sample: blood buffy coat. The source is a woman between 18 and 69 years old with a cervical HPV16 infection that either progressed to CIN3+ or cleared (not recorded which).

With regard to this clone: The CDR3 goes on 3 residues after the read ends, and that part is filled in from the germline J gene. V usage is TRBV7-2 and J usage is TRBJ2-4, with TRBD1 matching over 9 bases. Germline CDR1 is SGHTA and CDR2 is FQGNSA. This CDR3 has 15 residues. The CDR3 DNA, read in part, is TGTGCCAGCAGCTTAGCACGGGACAGGGTAGCAGGT. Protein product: CASSLARDRVAG. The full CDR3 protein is CASSLARDRVAGQYF.

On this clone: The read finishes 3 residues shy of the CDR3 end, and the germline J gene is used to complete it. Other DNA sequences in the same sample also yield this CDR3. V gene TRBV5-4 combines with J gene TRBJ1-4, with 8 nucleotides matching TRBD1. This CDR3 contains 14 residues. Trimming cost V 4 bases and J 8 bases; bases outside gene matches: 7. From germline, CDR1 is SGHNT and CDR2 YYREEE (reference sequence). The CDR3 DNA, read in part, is TGTGCCAGCAGCCGCGGACAGGGAGAGGAAAAA. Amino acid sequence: CASSRGQGEEK. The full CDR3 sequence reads CASSRGQGEEKLFF.

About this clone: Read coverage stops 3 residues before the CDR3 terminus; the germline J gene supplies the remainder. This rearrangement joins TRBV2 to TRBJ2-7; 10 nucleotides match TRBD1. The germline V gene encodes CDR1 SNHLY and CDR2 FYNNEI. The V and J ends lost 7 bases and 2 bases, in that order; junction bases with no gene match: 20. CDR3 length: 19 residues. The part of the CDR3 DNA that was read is TGTGCCAGCAAGAACCGGGACAGGGGTTTAATTGGCCCCCCCTACGAG. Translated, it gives CASKNRDRGLIGPPYE. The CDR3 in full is CASKNRDRGLIGPPYEQYF.

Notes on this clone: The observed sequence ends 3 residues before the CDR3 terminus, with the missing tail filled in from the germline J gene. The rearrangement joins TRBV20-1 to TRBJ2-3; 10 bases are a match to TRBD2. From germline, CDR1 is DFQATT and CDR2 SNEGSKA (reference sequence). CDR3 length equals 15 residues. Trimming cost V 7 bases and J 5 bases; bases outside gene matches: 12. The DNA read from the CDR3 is TGCAGTGTGCCGAGCGGGGGGGTTTCGGGAGATACG. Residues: CSVPSGGVSGDT. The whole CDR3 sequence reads CSVPSGGVSGDTQYF.

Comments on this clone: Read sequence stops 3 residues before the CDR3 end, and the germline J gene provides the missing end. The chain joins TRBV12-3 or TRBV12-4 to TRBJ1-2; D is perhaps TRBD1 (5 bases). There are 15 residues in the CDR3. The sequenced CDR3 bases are TGTGCCAGCAGCCACACGGGCCCGCAGGGTGGCGGC. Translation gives CASSHTGPQGGG. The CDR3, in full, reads CASSHTGPQGGGYTF.

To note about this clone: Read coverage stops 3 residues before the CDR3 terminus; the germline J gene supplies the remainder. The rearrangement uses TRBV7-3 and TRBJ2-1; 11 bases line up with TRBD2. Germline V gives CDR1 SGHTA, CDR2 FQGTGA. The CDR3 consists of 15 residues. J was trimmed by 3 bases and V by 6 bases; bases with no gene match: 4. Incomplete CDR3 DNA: TGTGCCAGCAGGCCTGGGACTAGCGGCTACAATGAG. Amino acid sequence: CASRPGTSGYNE. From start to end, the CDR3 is CASRPGTSGYNEQFF.

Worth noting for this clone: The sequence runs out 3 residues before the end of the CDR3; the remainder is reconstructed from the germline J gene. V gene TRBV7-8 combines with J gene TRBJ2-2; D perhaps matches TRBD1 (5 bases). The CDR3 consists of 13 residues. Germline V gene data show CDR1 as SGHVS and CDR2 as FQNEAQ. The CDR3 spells CASSLVGVEKLFF. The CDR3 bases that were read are TGTGCCAGCAGCTTAGTAGGGGTAGAAAAG.

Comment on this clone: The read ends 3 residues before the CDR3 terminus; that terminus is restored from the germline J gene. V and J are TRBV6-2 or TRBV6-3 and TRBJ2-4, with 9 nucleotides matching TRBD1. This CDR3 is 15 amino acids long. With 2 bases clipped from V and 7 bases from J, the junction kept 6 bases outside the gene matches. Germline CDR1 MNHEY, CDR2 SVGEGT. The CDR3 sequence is CASSYDSQGANIQYF. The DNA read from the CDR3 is TGTGCCAGCAGTTACGATTCACAGGGGGCGAACATT.

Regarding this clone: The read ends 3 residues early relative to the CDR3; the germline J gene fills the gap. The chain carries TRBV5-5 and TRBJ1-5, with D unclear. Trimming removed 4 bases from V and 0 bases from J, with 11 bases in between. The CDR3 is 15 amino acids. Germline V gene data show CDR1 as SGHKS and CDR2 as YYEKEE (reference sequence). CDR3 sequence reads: CASSPGMGSNQPQHF. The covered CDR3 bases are TGTGCCAGCAGCCCGGGGATGGGTAGCAATCAGCCC.

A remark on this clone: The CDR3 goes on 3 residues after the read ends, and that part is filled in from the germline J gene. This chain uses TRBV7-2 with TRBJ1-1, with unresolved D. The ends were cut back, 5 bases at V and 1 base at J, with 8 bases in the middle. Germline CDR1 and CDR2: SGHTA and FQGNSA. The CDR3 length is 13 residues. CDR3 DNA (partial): TGTGCCAGCAGCCCTTTCCGGAACACTGAA. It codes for CASSPFRNTE. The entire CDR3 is CASSPFRNTEAFF.

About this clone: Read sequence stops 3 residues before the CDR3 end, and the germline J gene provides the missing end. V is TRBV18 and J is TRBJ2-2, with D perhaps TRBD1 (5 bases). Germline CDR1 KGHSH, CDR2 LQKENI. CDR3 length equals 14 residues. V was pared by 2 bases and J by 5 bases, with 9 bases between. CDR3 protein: CASSPSGMTGELFF. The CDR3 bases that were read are TGTGCCAGCTCACCATCAGGGATGACCGGGGAG.

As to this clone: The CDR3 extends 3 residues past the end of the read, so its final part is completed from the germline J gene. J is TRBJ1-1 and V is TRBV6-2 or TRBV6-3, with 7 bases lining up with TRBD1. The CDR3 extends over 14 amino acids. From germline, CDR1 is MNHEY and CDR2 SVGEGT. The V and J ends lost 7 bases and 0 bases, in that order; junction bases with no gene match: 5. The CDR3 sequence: CASTDRVMNTEAFF. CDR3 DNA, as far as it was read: TGTGCCAGCACCGACAGGGTAATGAACACTGAA.

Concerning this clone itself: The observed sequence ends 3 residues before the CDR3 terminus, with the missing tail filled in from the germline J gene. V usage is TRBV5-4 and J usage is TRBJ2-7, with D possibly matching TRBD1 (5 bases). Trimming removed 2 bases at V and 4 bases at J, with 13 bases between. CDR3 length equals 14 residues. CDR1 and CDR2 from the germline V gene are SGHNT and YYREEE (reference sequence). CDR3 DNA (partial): TGTGCCAGCAGCTTCTCAGGGTCATCGTACGAG. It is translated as CASSFSGSSYE. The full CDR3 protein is CASSFSGSSYEQYF.

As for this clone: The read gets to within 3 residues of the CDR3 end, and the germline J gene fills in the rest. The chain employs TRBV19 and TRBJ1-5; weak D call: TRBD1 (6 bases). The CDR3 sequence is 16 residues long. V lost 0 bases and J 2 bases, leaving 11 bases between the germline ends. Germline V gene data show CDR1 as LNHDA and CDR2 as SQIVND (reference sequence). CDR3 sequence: CASSIDRGAGNQPQHF. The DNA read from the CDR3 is TGTGCCAGTAGTATAGATCGGGGGGCTGGCAATCAGCCC.

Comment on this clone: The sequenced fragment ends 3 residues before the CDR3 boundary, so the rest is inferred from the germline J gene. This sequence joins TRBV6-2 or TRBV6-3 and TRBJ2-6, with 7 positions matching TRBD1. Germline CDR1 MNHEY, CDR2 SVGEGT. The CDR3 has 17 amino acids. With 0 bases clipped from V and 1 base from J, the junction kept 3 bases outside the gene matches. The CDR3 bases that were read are TGTGCCAGCAGTTACTCCAGGACAGGATCTGGGGCCAACGTC. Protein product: CASSYSRTGSGANV. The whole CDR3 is CASSYSRTGSGANVLTF.

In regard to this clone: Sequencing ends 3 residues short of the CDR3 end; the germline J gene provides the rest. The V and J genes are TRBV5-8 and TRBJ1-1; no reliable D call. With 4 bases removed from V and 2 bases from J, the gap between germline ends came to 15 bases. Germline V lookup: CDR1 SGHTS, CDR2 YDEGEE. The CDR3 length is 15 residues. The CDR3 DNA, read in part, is TGTGCCAGCAGCATCCTCCCAGGATTCAACACTGAA. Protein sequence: CASSILPGFNTE. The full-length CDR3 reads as CASSILPGFNTEAFF.

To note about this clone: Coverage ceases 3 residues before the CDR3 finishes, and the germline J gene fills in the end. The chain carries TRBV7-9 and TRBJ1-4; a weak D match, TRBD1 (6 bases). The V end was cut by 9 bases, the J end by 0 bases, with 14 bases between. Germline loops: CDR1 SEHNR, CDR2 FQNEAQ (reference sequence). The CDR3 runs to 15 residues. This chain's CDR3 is CARIGGGTTNEKLFF. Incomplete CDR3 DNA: TGTGCCAGGATTGGGGGGGGCACAACTAATGAAAAA. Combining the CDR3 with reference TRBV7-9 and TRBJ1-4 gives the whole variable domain DTGVSQNPRHKITKRGQNVTFRCDPISEHNRLYWYRQTLGQGPEFLTYFQNEAQLEKSRLLSDRFSAERPKGSFSTLEIQRTEQGDSAMYLCARIGGGTTNEKLFFGSGTQLSVL.

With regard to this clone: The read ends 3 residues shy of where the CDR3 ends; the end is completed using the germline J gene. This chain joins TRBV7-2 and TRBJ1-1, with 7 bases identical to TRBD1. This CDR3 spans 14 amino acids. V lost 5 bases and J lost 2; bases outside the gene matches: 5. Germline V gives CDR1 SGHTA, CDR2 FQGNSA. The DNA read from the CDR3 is TGTGCCAGCAGCGTGGGACAGCTCAACACTGAA. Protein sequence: CASSVGQLNTE. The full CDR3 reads CASSVGQLNTEAFF.

CDR3 bases read: TGTGCCAGTAGTACTCCGGGACAGGGGGACTATGGC. It codes for CASSTPGQGDYG. The complete CDR3 protein is CASSTPGQGDYGYTF. The genes are TRBV19 and TRBJ1-2; 11 positions agree with TRBD1. The read ends 3 residues early relative to the CDR3; the germline J gene fills the gap. The J segment lost 3 bases and the V segment lost 4 bases, leaving 4 bases of the junction unmatched. The CDR3 totals 15 residues. CDR1 and CDR2 from the germline V gene are LNHDA and SQIVND (reference sequence).

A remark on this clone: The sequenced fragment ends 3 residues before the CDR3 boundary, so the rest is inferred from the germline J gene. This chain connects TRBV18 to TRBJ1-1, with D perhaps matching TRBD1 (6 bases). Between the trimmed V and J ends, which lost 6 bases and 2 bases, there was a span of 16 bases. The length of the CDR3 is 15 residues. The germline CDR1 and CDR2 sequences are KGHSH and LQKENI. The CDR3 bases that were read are TGTGCCAGCTCGCCGGGACAACGCGTAAACACTGAA. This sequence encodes CASSPGQRVNTE. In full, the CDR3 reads CASSPGQRVNTEAFF.